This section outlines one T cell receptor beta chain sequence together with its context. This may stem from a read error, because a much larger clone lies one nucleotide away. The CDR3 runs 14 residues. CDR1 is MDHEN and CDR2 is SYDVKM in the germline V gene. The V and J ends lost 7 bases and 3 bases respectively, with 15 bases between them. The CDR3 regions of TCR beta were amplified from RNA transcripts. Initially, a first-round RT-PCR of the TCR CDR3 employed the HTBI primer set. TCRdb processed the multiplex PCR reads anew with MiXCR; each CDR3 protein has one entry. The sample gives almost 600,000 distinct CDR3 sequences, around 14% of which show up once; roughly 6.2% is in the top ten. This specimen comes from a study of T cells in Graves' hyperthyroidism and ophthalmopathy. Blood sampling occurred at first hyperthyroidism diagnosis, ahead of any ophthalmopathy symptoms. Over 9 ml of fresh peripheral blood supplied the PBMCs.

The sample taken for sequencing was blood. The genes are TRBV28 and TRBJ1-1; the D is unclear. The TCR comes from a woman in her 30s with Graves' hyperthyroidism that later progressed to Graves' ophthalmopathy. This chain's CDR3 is CASKKDRPDTEAFF. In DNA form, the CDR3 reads TGTGCCAGCAAAAAGGATCGTCCCGACACTGAAGCTTTCTTT.